Listed below are T cell receptor beta chains from one sample, sequenced in a study of blood T cell repertoires in COVID-19. Clones were read by immunoSEQ multiplex PCR, and TCRdb kept only the in-frame ones, dropping some. There are fewer than 400,000 clones in the sample; 87% occur only once, and roughly 9.4% lies in the top ten. Material: PBMCs or T cells enriched from blood (not recorded which). The receptor set was obtained from a woman between 50 and 59 years old who had recovered from COVID-19. CDR3s include the opening cysteine and the closing phenylalanine or tryptophan. Each record gives: D gene, V gene, CDR3 protein. A D gene is named only where the DNA matches it firmly.

TRBD1 TRBV4-2 CASSPGQGVTYGYTF
- TRBV19 CASTKGNAGRRAFF
- TRBV23-1 CASSHLLGHDGSVNQPQHF
TRBD1 TRBV7-9 CASSLGQGRNYGYTF
- TRBV28 CASSLGRGANYGYTF
TRBD2 TRBV6-5 CASRPLAGGEDEQYF
- TRBV3-1/TRBV3-2 CASSPNRDSNQPQHF
- TRBV27 CASRAAGGPDTQYF
- TRBV4-1 CASSQALAFYDTQYF
- TRBV3-1/TRBV3-2 CASSQNPRTSYEQYF
TRBD1 TRBV19 CASRRPGQDYGYTF
- TRBV30 CASARRGEAFF
TRBD1 TRBV7-2 CASSVQGTANTEAFF
TRBD2 TRBV27 CASSPRTSGFTYEQYF
TRBD1 TRBV4-1 CASSLVTGGEMNTEAFF
- TRBV4-1 CASSQDQGLQPQHF
- TRBV10-3 CAIYHESGNTIYF
- TRBV7-3 CASSNRGTDTQYF
TRBD2 TRBV7-6 CASSLGPGEGTGELFF
- TRBV6-1 CASSEWSGYGNQPQHF
- TRBV19 CASSSRVPSQPQHF
TRBD2 TRBV28 CASSPGPGLAGASSYNEQFF
TRBD2 TRBV4-2 CASSQGGTRGDTQYF
- TRBV3-1/TRBV3-2 CASSHPGVQETQYF
- TRBV28 CASSPGGVHSYEQYF
- TRBV28 CASSPGTFFSNQPQHF
- TRBV29-1 CSVKASSGSQHF
- TRBV5-6 CASSLSPAKLSYEQYF
- TRBV2 CASTRAAGYEQYF
TRBD1 TRBV6-2/TRBV6-3 CASSGTDSSYEQYF
TRBD2 TRBV7-9 CASSLVLAGVWGTDTQYF
TRBD2 TRBV28 CASSPLAGGISGELFF
- TRBV19 CASSIVRGSTEAFF
TRBD1 TRBV7-8 CATSKRGQGNEQFF
- TRBV9 CASSVDGNGGYYNSPLHF
TRBD1 TRBV29-1 CSGDRGRSAFF
- TRBV19 CASSIVVGGRHEQYF
- TRBV6-1 CASSETGYQPQHF
- TRBV2 CASSPYLDSTDTQYF
- TRBV6-6 CASSGGDHSAFF
- TRBV27 CASTRGADTQYF
- TRBV4-2 CASSHNMDSLYGYTF
- TRBV11-2 CASSLEGDNVSPQHF
- TRBV4-1 CASSHDRTDSLYYGYTF
TRBD2 TRBV10-3 CAISEIAGGPVEQYF
- TRBV6-5 CASIGQLQAGQPQHF
- TRBV2 CASRSGGTSTDTQYF
TRBD1 TRBV6-6 CASLTGGSYEQYF
TRBD1 TRBV5-1 CASKETGGYYGYTF
- TRBV12-3/TRBV12-4 CASSSRQTEQYF
- TRBV27 CASRRLRTFDHEGYTF